These 30 T cell receptor beta chains were sequenced from one sample in a study of T cells in Graves' hyperthyroidism and ophthalmopathy. Amplified TCR beta CDR3 regions derived from RNA transcripts. The study used the HTBI primer set for a first-round RT-PCR of the TCR CDR3. TCRdb re-called the multiplex PCR reads through MiXCR, storing one row per CDR3 protein. The data hold hundreds of thousands of distinct CDR3 sequences, with roughly a sixth observed a single time. The material sequenced was blood. Every receptor here comes from a woman in her thirties or forties with Graves' ophthalmopathy.

This clonotype was seen more than once but under ten times. The V gene is TRBV19, the J gene TRBJ2-3; 11 bases are shared with TRBD2. The V and J ends lost 4 bases and 2 bases, in that order; junction bases with no gene match: 5. Germline V gene lookup returns CDR1 LNHDA and CDR2 SQIVND (reference sequence). This CDR3 is 16 amino acids long. The CDR3 region is CASSKRLAGNTDTQYF. CDR3 sequence (DNA): TGTGCCAGTAGTAAACGACTAGCGGGAAACACAGATACGCAGTATTTT.

The CDR3 is CASSSPRGGEQYF. CDR3 nucleotides: TGTGCCAGCAGCTCCCCGAGGGGTGGGGAGCAGTACTTC. V gene TRBV7-2 combines with J gene TRBJ2-7, with D perhaps assigned TRBD1 or TRBD2 (5 bases each). V lost 4 bases, J lost 7 bases, and 14 bases lay in between. Germline V gives CDR1 SGHTA, CDR2 FQGNSA. This CDR3 comprises 13 residues.

The sample holds a few counts of this clonotype. The rearrangement uses TRBV12-5 and TRBJ2-5, with D unclear. Germline V gene data show CDR1 as LGHNT and CDR2 as FRNRAP. The CDR3 covers 15 residues. Trimming took off 0 bases at V and 5 bases at J, with 13 bases between the two ends. CDR3 sequence (DNA): TGTGCTAGTGGTTTGGTACCTGAAATTGAGGAGACCCAGTACTTC. This sequence encodes CASGLVPEIEETQYF.

This clonotype was recorded many times. The gene calls are TRBV30 and TRBJ2-1, with 12 positions matching TRBD2. After removal of 3 bases from V and 4 bases from J, the junction contained 4 bases not matched to a gene. The CDR3 sequence is 15 residues long. Germline values: CDR1 GTSNPN, CDR2 SVGIG (reference sequence). The CDR3 sequence is CAWSHGTSGYNEQFF. For the CDR3, the DNA is TGTGCCTGGAGCCACGGGACTAGCGGGTACAATGAGCAGTTCTTC. The full variable domain, in which reference TRBV30 and TRBJ2-1 provide the parts outside the CDR3, is SQTIHQWPATLVQPVGSPLSLECTVEGTSNPNLYWYRQAAGRGLQLLFYSVGIGQISSEVPQNLSASRPQDRQFILSSKKLLLSDSGFYLCAWSHGTSGYNEQFFGPGTRLTVL.

Many counts were recorded for this clonotype. The V gene is TRBV28, the J gene TRBJ2-7; D possibly corresponds to TRBD2 (6 bases). V lost 7 bases and J 6 bases, leaving 16 bases between the germline ends. The CDR3 extends over 13 amino acids. Germline V gene data show CDR1 as MDHEN and CDR2 as SYDVKM. In DNA form, the CDR3 reads TGTGCCAGCACCGATAACCCAGCGGGCGAGCAGTACTTC. Encoded protein: CASTDNPAGEQYF.

The chain carries TRBV20-1 and TRBJ2-5, with a weak D call TRBD1 (6 bases). Looked up from germline, CDR1 is DFQATT and CDR2 is SNEGSKA (reference sequence). V was shortened by 6 bases and J by 5 bases, with 13 bases between the two germline ends. The CDR3 is made up of 12 amino acids. The CDR3: CSAKQGPETQYF. CDR3 DNA sequence: TGCAGTGCAAAACAGGGTCCGGAGACCCAGTACTTC.

This clonotype was seen repeatedly, ten times or more. This chain uses TRBV18 with TRBJ2-7; TRBD1 is a possible D gene (6 bases). Per germline, CDR1 KGHSH and CDR2 LQKENI. The CDR3 is 14 amino acids. Trimming took 0 bases from V and 3 from J, leaving 9 bases between them. The CDR3 sequence is CASSPPGRGYEQYF. The CDR3 coding sequence is TGTGCCAGCTCACCACCGGGCAGGGGCTACGAGCAGTACTTC.

This rearrangement joins TRBV20-1 to TRBJ2-2; no firm D call. The CDR3 spans 14 residues. Per germline, CDR1 DFQATT and CDR2 SNEGSKA (reference sequence). V lost 5 bases and J 7 bases, leaving 17 bases between the germline ends. The CDR3 is CSAWAPKEGGELFF. CDR3 nucleotide sequence: TGCAGTGCTTGGGCCCCAAAGGAAGGCGGGGAGCTGTTTTTT.

This clonotype showed up many times. The chain links TRBV20-1 to TRBJ2-3; D may be TRBD1 or TRBD2 (5 bases each). This CDR3 is 16 amino acids long. Trimming cost V 0 bases and J 3 bases, with 16 bases left between them. Per germline, CDR1 DFQATT and CDR2 SNEGSKA (reference sequence). CDR3 sequence (DNA): TGCAGTGCTAGAGATCCCCAAGGTGGGGGAACAGATACGCAGTATTTT. The encoded protein is CSARDPQGGGTDTQYF.

This clonotype was seen many times. The junction shows a germline mismatch at one end, possibly a read error. The V gene is TRBV2, the J gene TRBJ2-2; 7 nucleotides agree with TRBD1. The V gene's germline CDR1 is SNHLY and CDR2 FYNNEI. CDR3 length: 13 residues. CDR3 in DNA: TGTGCCTGCAGGGACAGGAACACCGGGGAGCTGTTTTTT. Translated: CACRDRNTGELFF.

As to this clonotype: This may come from a read error, since a much larger clone is one base off. The genes are TRBV7-9 and TRBJ2-7; D is perhaps TRBD1 (8 bases). CDR3 length: 17 amino acids. With 5 bases removed from V and 2 bases from J, the gap between germline ends came to 22 bases. Per the germline V gene, CDR1 is SEHNR and CDR2 is FQNEAQ (reference sequence). The chain's CDR3 is CASSPGRGDRLPYEQYF. The CDR3 DNA reads as TGTGCCAGCAGCCCAGGGAGGGGGGACAGGCTGCCCTACGAGCAGTACTTC.

There are many counts of this clonotype. The genes are TRBV3-1 and TRBJ1-5, with 8 nucleotides matching TRBD1. The V and J ends lost 5 bases and 7 bases, in that order; junction bases with no gene match: 7. CDR1 is LGHDT and CDR2 is YNNKEL in the germline V gene (reference sequence). The CDR3 spans 14 residues. Here the CDR3 reads CASSSGGERQPQHF. CDR3 bases: TGTGCCAGCAGCTCAGGGGGCGAACGACAGCCCCAGCATTTT.

As for this clonotype: A much larger clone sits a single nucleotide away, making a read error possible. The chain uses TRBV11-2 and TRBJ2-7, with unresolved D. The CDR3 runs 14 residues. Germline CDR1 reads SGHAT; CDR2 reads FQNNGV. CDR3: CARSSLRSGREQYF. CDR3 bases: TGTGCCCGCAGCTCCCTTAGGTCTGGGCGCGAGCAGTACTTC.

This clonotype was counted at least ten times. The rearrangement links TRBV2 to TRBJ2-3, with 9 bases aligning to TRBD2. CDR3 length: 15 residues. From germline, CDR1 is SNHLY and CDR2 FYNNEI. The ends lost 6 bases at V and 3 bases at J; junction bases unmatched: 7. The DNA of the CDR3 is TGTGCCAGCAGGAGAATAGCGGGAGCTACAGATACGCAGTATTTT. It specifies CASRRIAGATDTQYF.

The chain is built from TRBV19 and TRBJ2-1; 10 bases fit TRBD2. This CDR3 is 17 amino acids long. Germline assignment: CDR1 LNHDA and CDR2 SQIVND (reference sequence). Trimming took 9 bases from V and 5 from J; bases not matched to a gene: 16. CDR3 nucleotides: TGTGCCAGCAGCTTAGCCCCTCTAGCGGGAGTGAACAATGAGCAGTTCTTC. Translated: CASSLAPLAGVNNEQFF.

This clonotype was counted at least ten times. V usage is TRBV28 and J usage is TRBJ2-5; TRBD1 matches at 9 bases. After removal of 8 bases from V and 5 bases from J, the junction contained 9 bases not matched to a gene. This CDR3 spans 14 amino acids. Germline CDR1 MDHEN, CDR2 SYDVKM. The CDR3 here is CASEGGQGYETQYF. Written as DNA, the CDR3 is TGTGCCAGCGAAGGGGGACAGGGTTACGAGACCCAGTACTTC.

This clonotype has a count of ten or more. The gene calls are TRBV11-2 and TRBJ1-1; 8 bases map to TRBD1. Per the germline V gene, CDR1 is SGHAT and CDR2 is FQNNGV. There are 14 residues in the CDR3. Trimming at V came to 4 bases and at J to 4 bases, leaving 5 bases not matched to a gene. The CDR3 spells CASSSTGGATEAFF. The DNA for the CDR3 is TGTGCCAGCAGCTCCACAGGGGGGGCCACTGAAGCTTTCTTT.

This clonotype showed up many times. The rearrangement uses TRBV11-2 and TRBJ2-2, with 14 bases aligning to TRBD2. Losses at the gene ends were 5 bases for V and 6 bases for J; bases not matched to a gene: 8. In germline, CDR1 is SGHAT, CDR2 FQNNGV. The CDR3 runs to 17 residues. DNA for the CDR3: TGTGCCAGCAGCACTCCGGGACTAGCGGGAGTTGCCGGGGAGCTGTTTTTT. It yields the protein CASSTPGLAGVAGELFF. The full variable domain, in which reference TRBV11-2 and TRBJ2-2 provide the parts outside the CDR3, is EAGVAQSPRYKIIEKRQSVAFWCNPISGHATLYWYQQILGQGPKLLIQFQNNGVVDDSQLPKDRFSAERLKGVDSTLKIQPAKLEDSAVYLCASSTPGLAGVAGELFFGEGSRLTVL.

This clonotype was counted at least ten times. V is TRBV5-4 and J is TRBJ2-3; no definite D call. From germline, CDR1 is SGHNT and CDR2 YYREEE (reference sequence). The ends were cut back, 5 bases at V and 4 bases at J, with 8 bases in the middle. The CDR3 contains 12 residues. CDR3 loop: CASSFVADTQYF. CDR3 DNA: TGTGCCAGCAGTTTTGTAGCAGATACGCAGTATTTT.

This clonotype has ten or more counts. V usage is TRBV20-1 and J usage is TRBJ1-6, with 8 bases lining up with TRBD1. Looked up from germline, CDR1 is DFQATT and CDR2 is SNEGSKA (reference sequence). The junction had 4 bases not matched to a gene; V was cut back by 0 bases and J by 0 bases. The CDR3 loop spans 17 amino acids. DNA for the CDR3: TGCAGTGCTAGAGATGCGGGACAGGACTCCTATAATTCACCCCTCCACTTT. Translation gives CSARDAGQDSYNSPLHF.

The DNA of the CDR3 is TGTGCCAGCAGCCTGGGGACAGGTGGACGACTCAACAATGAGCAGTTCTTC. Translation gives CASSLGTGGRLNNEQFF. The V gene is TRBV7-3, the J gene TRBJ2-1, with TRBD1 matching 8 bases. CDR1 SGHTA and CDR2 FQGTGA come from the germline V gene. The CDR3 length is 17 residues. V dropped 5 bases and J dropped 5; count of bases not matched to a gene: 14.

This clonotype came up a few times. The chain couples TRBV7-9 to TRBJ1-1; 10 positions agree with TRBD1. There are 18 residues in the CDR3. The germline V gene encodes CDR1 SEHNR and CDR2 FQNEAQ (reference sequence). The ends lost 1 base at V and 1 base at J; junction bases unmatched: 9. CDR3 residues: CASSLGQGAYEWNTEAFF. DNA of the CDR3: TGTGCCAGCAGCTTAGGACAGGGGGCTTATGAGTGGAACACTGAAGCTTTCTTT.

This clonotype showed up many times. This chain connects TRBV6-2 or TRBV6-3 to TRBJ1-5; D might be TRBD1 (5 bases). Germline lookup yields CDR1 MNHEY and CDR2 SVGEGT. This CDR3 contains 12 residues. The ends were cut back, 7 bases at V and 5 bases at J, with 9 bases in the middle. In DNA form, the CDR3 reads TGTGCCAGCACCGAGGGGTATCAGCCCCAGCATTTT. It yields the protein CASTEGYQPQHF.

This sequence joins TRBV28 and TRBJ2-1; no clear D gene. V shed 5 bases and J shed 6 bases, with 14 bases lying between them. The germline CDR1 and CDR2 sequences are MDHEN and SYDVKM. The CDR3 is 14 residues long. CDR3 sequence (DNA): TGTGCCAGCAGTCGGACGGCCAGAACCAATGAGCAGTTCTTC. Residues: CASSRTARTNEQFF.

CDR3 amino acids: CSARANRRGSSGELFF. As DNA, the CDR3 is TGCAGTGCTAGAGCCAATCGGCGCGGGAGCTCCGGGGAGCTGTTTTTT. The chain is built from TRBV20-1 and TRBJ2-2, with 7 bases aligning to TRBD2. CDR3 length equals 16 residues. V lost 1 base and J lost 6; bases outside the gene matches: 11. Germline V CDR1 and CDR2: DFQATT, SNEGSKA (reference sequence).

This clonotype came up once. It is likely a read error, because the conserved phenylalanine at the end of the CDR3 is missing. The rearrangement joins TRBV6-1 to TRBJ2-5, with D tentatively TRBD2 (5 bases). The CDR3 contains 14 residues. The V and J ends lost 7 bases and 5 bases respectively, with 17 bases between them. CDR1 is MNHNS, CDR2 SASEGT, per germline. CDR3 nucleotide sequence: TGTGCCAGCAAAGCGGCAGGCACCGGGGAGACCCAGTACCTC. Residues: CASKAAGTGETQYL.

This clonotype was seen a few times. The chain carries TRBV4-1 and TRBJ1-2, with TRBD1 matching over 7 bases. The J segment lost 2 bases and the V segment lost 3 bases, leaving 6 bases of the junction unmatched. CDR1 MGHRA and CDR2 YSYEKL come from the germline V gene. CDR3 length equals 15 residues. CDR3 coding DNA: TGCGCCAGCAGCCACTCCGGGACAGCCAACTATGGCTACACCTTC. It translates to CASSHSGTANYGYTF.

The table lists this clonotype with a few counts. For the CDR3, the DNA is TGTGCCAGCAGTTTAAAAGGTCGGGGCTACACCTTC. Protein: CASSLKGRGYTF. V is TRBV28 and J is TRBJ1-2; D is ambiguous. The CDR3 length is 12 residues. The V gene lost 2 bases and the J gene lost 8 bases, with 9 bases spanning the gap. CDR1 is MDHEN, CDR2 SYDVKM, per germline.

The rearrangement joins TRBV20-1 to TRBJ2-2, with 7 nucleotides matching TRBD2. Trimming cost V 0 bases and J 3 bases; bases outside gene matches: 7. Germline V gives CDR1 DFQATT, CDR2 SNEGSKA (reference sequence). The CDR3 spans 16 residues. DNA for the CDR3: TGCAGTGCTAGAGATCTTTCGGGGGGTGACACCGGGGAGCTGTTTTTT. The encoded protein is CSARDLSGGDTGELFF.

The V gene is TRBV13, the J gene TRBJ2-5; D perhaps matches TRBD1 (6 bases). CDR3 size: 16 residues. V was trimmed by 3 bases and J by 7 bases, leaving 21 bases between them. From germline, CDR1 is PRHDT and CDR2 FYEKMQ (reference sequence). The CDR3 reads CASSLGETGFRGTQYF. As DNA, the CDR3 is TGTGCCAGCAGCTTGGGCGAAACAGGGTTTCGTGGGACCCAGTACTTC. The full variable domain, completed using reference TRBV13 and TRBJ2-5, is AAGVIQSPRHLIKEKRETATLKCYPIPRHDTVYWYQQGPGQDPQFLISFYEKMQSDKGSIPDRFSAQQFSDYHSELNMSSLELGDSALYFCASSLGETGFRGTQYFGPGTRLLVL.